This record concerns one TCR beta chain sequence. Its matching antigen is unknown. At one end, the junction sequence differs from germline, possibly due to a read error. The data derive from a study of T cells in Graves' hyperthyroidism and ophthalmopathy. About the study: The blood sample was taken at first diagnosis, before treatment began.

It was RNA transcripts that yielded the amplified TCR beta CDR3 regions. First-round RT-PCR with HTBI primers amplified the TCR CDR3 region. TCRdb analysed the multiplex PCR reads with MiXCR anew, one entry per CDR3 protein. The sample contains roughly 800,000 distinct CDR3 sequences, over 35% of which appear only once. Study results and caveats: Within blood appeared most thyroid clonotypes that had expanded above 0.001.

Lactation, pregnancy, other autoimmune disease or uncontrolled infection led to exclusion of patients. This CDR3 has 15 residues. Germline V gives CDR1 ENHRY, CDR2 SYGVKD. The source of this sequence is a man aged 18 to 29 with Graves' hyperthyroidism. The genes are TRBV10-3 and TRBJ2-7; perhaps TRBD1 as D (5 bases). The sequenced sample was blood. CDR3 in DNA: TGTGCCAGCAGTTACAGGATAGGTTTAAACGACGAGCAGTACTTC. As protein: CASSYRIGLNDEQYF.